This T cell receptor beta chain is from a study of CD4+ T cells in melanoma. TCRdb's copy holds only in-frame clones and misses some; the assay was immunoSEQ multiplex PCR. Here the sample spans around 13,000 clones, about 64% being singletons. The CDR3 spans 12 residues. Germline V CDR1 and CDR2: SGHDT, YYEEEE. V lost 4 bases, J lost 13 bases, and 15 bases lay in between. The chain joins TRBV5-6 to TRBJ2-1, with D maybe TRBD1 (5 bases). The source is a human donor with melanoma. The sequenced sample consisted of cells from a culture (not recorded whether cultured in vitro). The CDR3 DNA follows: TGTGCCAGCAGCCCTGGGGCGGTTCCCCAGTTCTTC. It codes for CASSPGAVPQFF. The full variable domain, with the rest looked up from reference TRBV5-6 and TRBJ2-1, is DAGVTQSPTHLIKTRGQQVTLRCSPKSGHDTVSWYQQALGQGPQFIFQYYEEEERQRGNFPDRFSGHQFPNYSSELNVNALLLGDSALYLCASSPGAVPQFFGPGTRLTVL.